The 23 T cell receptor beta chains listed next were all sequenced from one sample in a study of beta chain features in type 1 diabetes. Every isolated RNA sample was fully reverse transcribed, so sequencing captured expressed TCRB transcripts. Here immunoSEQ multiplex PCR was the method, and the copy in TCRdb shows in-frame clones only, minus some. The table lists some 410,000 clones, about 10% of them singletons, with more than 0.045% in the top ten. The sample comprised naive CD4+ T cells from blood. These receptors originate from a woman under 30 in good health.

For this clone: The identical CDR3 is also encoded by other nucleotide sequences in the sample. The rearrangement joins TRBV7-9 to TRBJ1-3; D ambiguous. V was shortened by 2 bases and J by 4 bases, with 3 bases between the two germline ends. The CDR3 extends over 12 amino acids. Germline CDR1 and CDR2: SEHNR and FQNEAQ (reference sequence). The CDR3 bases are TGTGCCAGCAGCTTAACCGGAAACACCATATATTTT. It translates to CASSLTGNTIYF.

CDR3 nucleotides: TGTGCCAGCAGCTACCCCAGGGCCCGGGACAGGAATGAAAAACTGTTTTTT. Translation: CASSYPRARDRNEKLFF. The chain uses TRBV7-9 and TRBJ1-4, with 8 positions matching TRBD1. V was pared by 4 bases and J by 5 bases, with 12 bases of the junction left unmatched. Germline V gene data show CDR1 as SEHNR and CDR2 as FQNEAQ (reference sequence). There are 17 residues in the CDR3.

For the CDR3, the DNA is TGTGCCAGCAGTTGGGACTCGGACAGATTTGTCTACGAGCAGTACTTC. Translated: CASSWDSDRFVYEQYF. The chain carries TRBV6-5 and TRBJ2-7, with D possibly being TRBD1 or TRBD2 (6 bases each). The CDR3 length is 16 residues. The V gene lost 4 bases and the J gene lost 3 bases, with 19 bases spanning the gap. CDR1 is MNHEY and CDR2 is SVGAGI in the germline V gene.

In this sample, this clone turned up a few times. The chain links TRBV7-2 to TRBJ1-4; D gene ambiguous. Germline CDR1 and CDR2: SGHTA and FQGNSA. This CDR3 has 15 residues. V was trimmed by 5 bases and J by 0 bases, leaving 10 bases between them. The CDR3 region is CASSQTIATNEKLFF. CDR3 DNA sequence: TGTGCCAGCAGCCAGACGATTGCAACTAATGAAAAACTGTTTTTT.

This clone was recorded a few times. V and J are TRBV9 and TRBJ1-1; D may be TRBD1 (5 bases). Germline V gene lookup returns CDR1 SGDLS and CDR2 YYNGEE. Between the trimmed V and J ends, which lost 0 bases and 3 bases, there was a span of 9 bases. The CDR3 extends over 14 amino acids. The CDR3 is CASSVGGVDTEAFF. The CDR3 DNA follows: TGTGCCAGCAGCGTAGGAGGGGTGGACACTGAAGCTTTCTTT.

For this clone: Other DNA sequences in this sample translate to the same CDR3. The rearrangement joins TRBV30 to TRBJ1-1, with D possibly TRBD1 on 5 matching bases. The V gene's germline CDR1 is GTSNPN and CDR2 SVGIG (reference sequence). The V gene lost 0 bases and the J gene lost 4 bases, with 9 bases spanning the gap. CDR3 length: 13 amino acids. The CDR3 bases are TGTGCCTGGAGTGTAAGGAGGGGCACTGAAGCTTTCTTT. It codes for CAWSVRRGTEAFF.

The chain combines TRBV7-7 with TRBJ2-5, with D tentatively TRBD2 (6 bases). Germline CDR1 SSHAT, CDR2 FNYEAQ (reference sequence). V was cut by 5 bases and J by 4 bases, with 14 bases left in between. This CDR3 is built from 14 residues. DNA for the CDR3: TGTGCCAGCAGCGGTCTGGGACTTGGAGAGACCCAGTACTTC. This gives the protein CASSGLGLGETQYF.

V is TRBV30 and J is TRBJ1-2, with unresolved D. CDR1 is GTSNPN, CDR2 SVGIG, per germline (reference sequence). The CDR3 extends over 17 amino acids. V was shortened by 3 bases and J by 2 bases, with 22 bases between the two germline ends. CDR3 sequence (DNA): TGTGCCTGGAGGTCCCCTCTTCGGGCAGTAGTAAACTATGGCTACACCTTC. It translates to CAWRSPLRAVVNYGYTF.

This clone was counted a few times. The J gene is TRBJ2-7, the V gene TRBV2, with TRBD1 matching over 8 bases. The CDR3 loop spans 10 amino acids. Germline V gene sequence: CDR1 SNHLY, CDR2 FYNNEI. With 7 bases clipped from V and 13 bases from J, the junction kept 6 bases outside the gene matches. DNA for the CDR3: TGTGCCAGCAACTCCGGACAGGGATACGTC. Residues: CASNSGQGYV.

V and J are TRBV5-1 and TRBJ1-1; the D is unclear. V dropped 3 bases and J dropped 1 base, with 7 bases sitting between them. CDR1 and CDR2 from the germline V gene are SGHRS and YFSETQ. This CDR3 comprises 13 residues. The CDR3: CASSSQSNTEAFF. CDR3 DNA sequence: TGCGCCAGCAGCTCTCAGTCGAACACTGAAGCTTTCTTT. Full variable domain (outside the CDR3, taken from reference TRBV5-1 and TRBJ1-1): KAGVTQTPRYLIKTRGQQVTLSCSPISGHRSVSWYQQTPGQGLQFLFEYFSETQRNKGNFPGRFSGRQFSNSRSEMNVSTLELGDSALYLCASSSQSNTEAFFGQGTRLTVV.

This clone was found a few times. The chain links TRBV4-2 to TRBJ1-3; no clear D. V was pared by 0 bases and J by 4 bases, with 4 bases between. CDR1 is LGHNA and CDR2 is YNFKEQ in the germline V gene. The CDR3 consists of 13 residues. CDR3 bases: TGTGCCAGCAGCCAAGAAGGCGGAAACACCATATATTTT. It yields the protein CASSQEGGNTIYF.

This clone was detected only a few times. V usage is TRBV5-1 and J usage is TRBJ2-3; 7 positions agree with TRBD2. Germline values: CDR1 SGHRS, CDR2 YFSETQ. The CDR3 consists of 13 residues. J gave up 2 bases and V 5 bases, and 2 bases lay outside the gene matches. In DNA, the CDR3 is TGCGCCAGCAGGGCGGGGGTCACAGATACGCAGTATTTT. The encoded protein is CASRAGVTDTQYF.

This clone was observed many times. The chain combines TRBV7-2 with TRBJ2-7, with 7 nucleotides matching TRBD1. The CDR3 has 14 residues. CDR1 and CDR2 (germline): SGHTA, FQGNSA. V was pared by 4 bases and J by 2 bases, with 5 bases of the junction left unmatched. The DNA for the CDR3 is TGTGCCAGCAGCTGGAGACAGGGCCCCTACGAGCAGTACTTC. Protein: CASSWRQGPYEQYF. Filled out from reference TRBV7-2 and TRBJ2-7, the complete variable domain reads GAGVSQSPSNKVTEKGKDVELRCDPISGHTALYWYRQSLGQGLEFLIYFQGNSAPDKSGLPSDRFSAERTGGSVSTLTIQRTQQEDSAVYLCASSWRQGPYEQYFGPGTRLTVT.

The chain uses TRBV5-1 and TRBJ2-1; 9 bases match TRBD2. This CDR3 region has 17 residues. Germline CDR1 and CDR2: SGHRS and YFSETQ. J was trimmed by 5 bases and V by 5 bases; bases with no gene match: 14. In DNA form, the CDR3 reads TGCGCCAGCAGGGAGGGTACCCGACTAGCGGTAAACAATGAGCAGTTCTTC. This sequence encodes CASREGTRLAVNNEQFF.

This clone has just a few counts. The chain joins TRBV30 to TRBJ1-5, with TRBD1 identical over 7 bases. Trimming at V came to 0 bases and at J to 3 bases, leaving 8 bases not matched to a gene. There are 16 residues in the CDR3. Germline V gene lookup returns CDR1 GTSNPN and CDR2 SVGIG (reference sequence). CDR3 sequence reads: CAWSVQGVTTNQPQHF. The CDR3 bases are TGTGCCTGGAGTGTCCAGGGGGTGACGACCAATCAGCCCCAGCATTTT.

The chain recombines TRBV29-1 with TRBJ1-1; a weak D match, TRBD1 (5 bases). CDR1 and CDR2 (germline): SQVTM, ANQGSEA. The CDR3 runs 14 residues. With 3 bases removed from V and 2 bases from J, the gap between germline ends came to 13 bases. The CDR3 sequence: CSVDWGRANTEAFF. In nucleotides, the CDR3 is TGCAGCGTTGACTGGGGACGGGCAAACACTGAAGCTTTCTTT.

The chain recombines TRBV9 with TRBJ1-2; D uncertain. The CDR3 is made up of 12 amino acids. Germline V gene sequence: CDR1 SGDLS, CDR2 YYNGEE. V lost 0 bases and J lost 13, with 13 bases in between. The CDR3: CASSVARGGLTF. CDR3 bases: TGTGCCAGCAGCGTAGCTAGAGGAGGGCTCACCTTC.

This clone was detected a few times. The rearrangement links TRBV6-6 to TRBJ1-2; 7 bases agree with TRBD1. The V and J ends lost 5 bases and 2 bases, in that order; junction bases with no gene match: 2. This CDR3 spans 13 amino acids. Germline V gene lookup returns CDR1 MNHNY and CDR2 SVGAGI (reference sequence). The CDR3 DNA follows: TGTGCCAGCAGTCCGGGACAGAACTATGGCTACACCTTC. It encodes CASSPGQNYGYTF.

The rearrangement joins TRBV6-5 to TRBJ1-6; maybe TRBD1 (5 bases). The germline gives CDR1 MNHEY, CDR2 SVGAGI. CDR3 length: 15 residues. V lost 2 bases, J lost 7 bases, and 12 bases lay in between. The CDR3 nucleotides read TGTGCCAGCAGTTACGAGAGGGGCAGGAATTCACCCCTCCACTTT. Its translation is CASSYERGRNSPLHF.

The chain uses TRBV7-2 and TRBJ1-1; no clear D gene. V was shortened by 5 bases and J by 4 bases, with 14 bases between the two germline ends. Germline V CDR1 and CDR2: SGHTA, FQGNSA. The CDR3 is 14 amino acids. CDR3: CASSIVRGGTEAFF. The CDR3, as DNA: TGTGCCAGCAGCATCGTTCGGGGAGGCACTGAAGCTTTCTTT.

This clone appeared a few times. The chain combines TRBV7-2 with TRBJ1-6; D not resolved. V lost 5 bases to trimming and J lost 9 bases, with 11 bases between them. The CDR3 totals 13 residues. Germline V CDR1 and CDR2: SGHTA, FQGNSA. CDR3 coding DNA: TGTGCCAGCAGCCGGGAGGTCTTTTCACCCCTCCACTTT. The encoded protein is CASSREVFSPLHF.

In nucleotides, the CDR3 is TGTGCCAGCAGCTCTAGCGGGACTCCTTACAATGAGCAGTTCTTC. Protein product: CASSSSGTPYNEQFF. The rearrangement links TRBV7-2 to TRBJ2-1; 9 positions match TRBD2. Germline V gives CDR1 SGHTA, CDR2 FQGNSA. With 4 bases clipped from V and 4 bases from J, the junction kept 5 bases outside the gene matches. This CDR3 region has 15 residues.

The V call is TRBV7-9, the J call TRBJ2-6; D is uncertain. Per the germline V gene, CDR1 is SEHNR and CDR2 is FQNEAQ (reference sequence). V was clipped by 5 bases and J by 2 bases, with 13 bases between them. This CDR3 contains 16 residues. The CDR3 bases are TGTGCCAGCAGCCTTCTAGGGTCGACTGGGGCCAACGTCCTGACTTTC. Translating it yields CASSLLGSTGANVLTF.